Listed below are T cell receptor beta chains from one sample, sequenced in a study of T cells in localized non-small cell lung cancer. Sequencing used immunoSEQ multiplex PCR; TCRdb keeps in-frame clones, though not all of them. The sample has about 23,000 clones, 90% seen once. Source: peripheral blood, taken before any cancer treatment. These TCRs come from a woman aged 40 to 75 with stage I lung adenocarcinoma. The CDR3 runs from the conserved cysteine through the conserved F or W. D genes are given only for firm matches. Only some rows state a clone size, as once, few, many or a class for expanded clones.

TRBJ2-7	NA	NA	TRBV15	TGTGCCACCAGCAGAAGAGGCCACACATCCAAGGGGGAGCAGTACTTC	CATSRRGHTSKGEQYF
TRBJ1-1	TRBD1	NA	TRBV16	TGTGCCAGCAGCCAAGACAGGGGGCGATGGACTGAAGCTTTCTTT	CASSQDRGRWTEAFF
TRBJ2-4	NA	NA	TRBV5-1	TGCGCCAGCAGATTCCAGCCGGGTGACACCCGAGTAGGTAAAAACATTCAGTACTTC	CASRFQPGDTRVGKNIQYF
TRBJ2-1	TRBD2	NA	TRBV7-6	TGTGCCAGCAGCGCACTAGCGGGATCCTACAATGAGCAGTTCTTC	CASSALAGSYNEQFF
TRBJ2-7	NA	NA	TRBV28	TGTGCCAGCAGTTTGACCCAGCGCGAGCAGTACTTC	CASSLTQREQYF
TRBJ2-3	NA	once	TRBV28	TGTGCCAGCAGAGAGTTCACAGATACGCAGTATTTT	CASREFTDTQYF
TRBJ2-5	NA	NA	TRBV5-1	TGCGCCAGCAGGTTGACGGGAGCACGGGAGACCCAGTACTTC	CASRLTGARETQYF
TRBJ2-5	NA	NA	TRBV25-1	TGTGCCAGCAGTCACGTCCAAGAGACCCAGTACTTC	CASSHVQETQYF
TRBJ1-5	NA	once	TRBV6-6	TGTGCCAGCAGTTCCGAGACGTACCTCAATCAGCCCCAGCATTTT	CASSSETYLNQPQHF
TRBJ2-3	TRBD1	NA	TRBV27	TGTGCCAGCTTTCCCCTTAAGGGACAGGGGGCAAATACGCAGTATTTT	CASFPLKGQGANTQYF
TRBJ2-1	TRBD2	NA	TRBV6-5	TGTGCCAGCAGAATTCTAGCGGGCGCTCACAATGAGCAGTTCTTC	CASRILAGAHNEQFF
TRBJ2-7	TRBD2	NA	TRBV11-2	TGTGCCAGCAGCTTCACTAGCGGGATTACCTACGAGCAGTACTTC	CASSFTSGITYEQYF
TRBJ2-7	NA	NA	TRBV5-4	TGTGCCAGCAGCTTGGGGCCTAGCTCCTACGAGCAGTACTTC	CASSLGPSSYEQYF
TRBJ2-7	NA	NA	TRBV21-1	TGTGCCAGCAGCAGGTGGCCCCTCTCCTACGAGCAGTACTTC	CASSRWPLSYEQYF
TRBJ2-1	NA	NA	TRBV6-1	TGTGCCAGCAGTGAAGCCAGACCCGGTGAGCAGTTCTTC	CASSEARPGEQFF
TRBJ2-7	NA	NA	TRBV7-2	TGTGCCAGCAGCCGGGACCGCTACGAGCAGTACTTC	CASSRDRYEQYF
TRBJ2-1	NA	NA	TRBV7-8	TGTGCCAGCAGCTTAGCCGGGACCGGGGCGAGGGGAGAGCAGTTCTTC	CASSLAGTGARGEQFF
TRBJ1-4	NA	NA	TRBV10-3	TGTGCCATCAGTGAGTCGCAAGCAACTAATGAAAAACTGTTTTTT	CAISESQATNEKLFF
TRBJ1-1	NA	few	TRBV6-6	TGTGCCAGCAGTTACGGACCCGATGGTGTTGAAGCTTTCTTT	CASSYGPDGVEAFF
TRBJ2-3	NA	once	TRBV18	TGTGCCAGCTCACCTCTAACGAGCACAGATACGCAGTATTTT	CASSPLTSTDTQYF
TRBJ2-1	NA	NA	TRBV7-2	TGTGCCAGCAGCCGAGGGGGACCCTCCTACAATGAGCAGTTCTTC	CASSRGGPSYNEQFF
TRBJ1-2	NA	once	TRBV18	TGTGCCAGCTCACCACCTTATTCCAGGGATTCCTTTTACACCTTC	CASSPPYSRDSFYTF
TRBJ2-3	NA	NA	TRBV9	TGTGCCAGCAGCGTGGGGGGAGGTATAGATACGCAGTATTTT	CASSVGGGIDTQYF
TRBJ2-5	TRBD1	NA	TRBV18	TGTGCCAGCTCACCTATTGGAGCCGGGACAGGGACCTGGAAGACCCAGTACTTC	CASSPIGAGTGTWKTQYF
TRBJ1-3	NA	NA	TRBV2	TGTGCCAGCAGCGGACTTCGGAGAAGCTCTGGAAACACCATATATTTT	CASSGLRRSSGNTIYF
TRBJ2-7	TRBD1	once	TRBV15	TGTGCCACCAGCAGAGACGGAGTCCGGACAGGGCCCAACGAGCAGTACTTC	CATSRDGVRTGPNEQYF
TRBJ1-1	NA	NA	TRBV29-1	TGCAGCGTTGCCAGAATGAACACTGAAGCTTTCTTT	CSVARMNTEAFF
TRBJ1-5	NA	NA	TRBV28	TGTGCCAGCAGTACGACAGTTAGTGATCAGCCCCAGCATTTT	CASSTTVSDQPQHF
TRBJ1-5	NA	NA	TRBV30	TGTGCCTGGAGTGTTGGGGGGAGCAATCAGCCCCAGCATTTT	CAWSVGGSNQPQHF
TRBJ2-3	NA	NA	TRBV5-5	TGTGCCAGCAGCTTGAGAGGGCCGGGGGATACGCAGTATTTT	CASSLRGPGDTQYF
TRBJ2-5	NA	NA	TRBV5-1	TGCGCCAGCAGCTCCCGGGGTTTGGGGGAGACCCAGTACTTC	CASSSRGLGETQYF
TRBJ1-1	NA	NA	TRBV5-6	TGTGCCAGCAGCGGAGGAGGGGATGAAGCTTTCTTT	CASSGGGDEAFF
TRBJ1-5	NA	NA	TRBV5-6	TGTGCCAGCAGCTTGGGGCCAGGGGAACAGCCCCAGCATTTT	CASSLGPGEQPQHF
TRBJ2-3	NA	once	TRBV6-5	TGTGCCAGCAGTTACCGGGGCGGGAGCACAGATACGCAGTATTTT	CASSYRGGSTDTQYF
TRBJ2-1	NA	NA	TRBV7-9	TGTGCCAGCCCCTCAGGTGGATCCTACAATGAGCAGTTCTTC	CASPSGGSYNEQFF
TRBJ2-1	NA	NA	TRBV7-2	TGTGCCAGCAGCTCCTACTCCGGGGATGGTAGGTTCTTC	CASSSYSGDGRFF
TRBJ2-1	TRBD1	NA	TRBV5-1	TGCGCCAGCAGCCCCCTGACAGGGGGCGGGCACAATGAGCAGTTCTTC	CASSPLTGGGHNEQFF
TRBJ2-1	TRBD2	NA	TRBV11-2	TGTGCCAGCAGCTTAGGTAGCGGGACCTACAATGAGCAGTTCTTC	CASSLGSGTYNEQFF
TRBJ1-3	NA	NA	TRBV28	TGTGCCAGCAGTTCGACAGCGTACTCTGGAAACACCATATATTTT	CASSSTAYSGNTIYF
TRBJ2-5	TRBD2	NA	TRBV4-1	TGCGCCAGCAGCCAGCAACTAGCGGTACAAGAGACCCAGTACTTC	CASSQQLAVQETQYF
TRBJ1-5	NA	NA	TRBV2	TGTGCCAGCAGTGAAGCGCGAGGATACAATCAGCCCCAGCATTTT	CASSEARGYNQPQHF
TRBJ2-7	TRBD1	NA	TRBV6-1	TGTGCCAGCAGTGGGACAGGGGGGGGAAGGGAGCAGTACTTC	CASSGTGGGREQYF
TRBJ2-5	NA	NA	TRBV29-1	TGCAGCGTTGTACATGGCATCACCCAGTACTTC	CSVVHGITQYF
TRBJ1-2	NA	NA	TRBV10-3	TGTGCCATCAGTGAGTACTTCCAGGACCACTATGGCTACACCTTC	CAISEYFQDHYGYTF
TRBJ2-1	TRBD1	NA	TRBV6-6	TGTGCCAGCAGTTACCGGGACAGTAACAATGAGCAGTTCTTC	CASSYRDSNNEQFF
TRBJ1-1	NA	NA	TRBV7-8	TGTGCCAGCAGCCTAGGGGGGCCGAACACTGAAGCTTTCTTT	CASSLGGPNTEAFF
TRBJ2-1	NA	NA	TRBV5-4	TGTGCCAGCAGCTTATCTCTCAATGAGCAGTTCTTC	CASSLSLNEQFF
TRBJ1-1	NA	NA	TRBV5-5	TGTGCCAGCAGCTTGGGTAGGGCCACTGAAGCTTTCTTT	CASSLGRATEAFF
TRBJ2-7	NA	NA	TRBV28	TGTGCCAGCAGTTTACAGGCCTCCCGGTACTTC	CASSLQASRYF
TRBJ2-1	TRBD1	NA	TRBV6-1	TGTGCCGTAAGCCGTAGGACAGGGAACTATAATGAGCAGTTCTTC	CAVSRRTGNYNEQFF
TRBJ1-4	TRBD1	NA	TRBV4-1	TGCGCCAGCAGCCAATTCAGGGACAGTAAGGCAACTAATGAAAAACTGTTTTTT	CASSQFRDSKATNEKLFF
TRBJ1-6	TRBD1	NA	TRBV28	TGTGCCAGCAGCTCTGCGGGGACAGGGAATTCACCCCTCCACTTT	CASSSAGTGNSPLHF
TRBJ1-1	TRBD1	NA	TRBV6-5	TGTGCCAGCGGGACAGGGTGGAACACTGAAGCTTTCTTT	CASGTGWNTEAFF